Shown below are 13 T cell receptor beta chains from a single sample sequenced in a study of regulatory T cells in long-lasting Graves disease. Through Arm-PCR of CDR3 regions and iRepertoire HTBI primers, TCR beta libraries were built. TCRdb fed the multiplex PCR reads into MiXCR, producing one record per CDR3 protein. Here the sample spans more than 300,000 distinct CDR3 sequences, about a sixth being singletons. The time point here: newly diagnosed GD, antithyroid drugs for less than 3 months. Generation of the TCR library employed RNA extracted from PBMCs. These data are also associated with another study on T cells in Graves' hyperthyroidism and ophthalmopathy.

Sequenced here: peripheral blood mononuclear cells (PBMCs), sampled at new diagnosis, from a patient treated with antithyroid drugs. The receptors derive from a woman between 18 and 29 years old with Graves disease.

This clonotype has at least ten counts. The rearrangement links TRBV11-2 to TRBJ2-7; D is unclear. This CDR3 is 11 amino acids long. In germline, CDR1 is SGHAT, CDR2 FQNNGV. V was shortened by 5 bases and J by 2 bases, with 4 bases between the two germline ends. The CDR3 sequence is CASSVTYEQYF. The CDR3 DNA sequence: TGTGCCAGCAGCGTTACCTACGAGCAGTACTTC.

This clonotype was observed at least ten times. The gene calls are TRBV29-1 and TRBJ2-3; TRBD2 aligns across 13 bases. The length of the CDR3 is 15 residues. The V and J ends lost 4 bases and 6 bases, in that order; junction bases with no gene match: 7. In germline, CDR1 is SQVTM, CDR2 ANQGSEA. CDR3 DNA: TGCAGCGTTGGGCCGACTAGCGGGAGGTCGGATACGCAGTATTTT. It codes for CSVGPTSGRSDTQYF.

This clonotype has at least ten counts. The genes are TRBV20-1 and TRBJ2-3; 12 positions match TRBD2. J was trimmed by 6 bases and V by 1 base; bases with no gene match: 8. Germline V gives CDR1 DFQATT, CDR2 SNEGSKA (reference sequence). This CDR3 has 16 residues. The CDR3 sequence: CSARGRLAGEFDTQYF. CDR3 in DNA: TGCAGTGCTAGAGGAAGACTAGCGGGGGAGTTTGATACGCAGTATTTT.

In its sample, this clonotype was seen many times. The chain uses TRBV7-2 and TRBJ2-3, with 12 bases aligning to TRBD2. CDR3 length equals 17 residues. V lost 2 bases to trimming and J lost 4 bases; unmatched junction nucleotides: 7. CDR1 SGHTA and CDR2 FQGNSA come from the germline V gene. This CDR3 reads CASSLRQLAGGPDTQYF. For the CDR3, the DNA is TGTGCCAGCAGCTTAAGACAACTAGCGGGAGGCCCAGATACGCAGTATTTT.

This clonotype has ten or more counts. V is TRBV3-1 and J is TRBJ2-7; TRBD1 is a possible D gene (6 bases). CDR3 length equals 12 residues. The germline V gene encodes CDR1 LGHDT and CDR2 YNNKEL (reference sequence). Trimming cost V 6 bases and J 4 bases, with 10 bases left between them. The CDR3 DNA is TGTGCCAGCAGTAGGACAGAATACGAGCAGTACTTC. Translating it yields CASSRTEYEQYF.

Written as DNA, the CDR3 is TGTGCCAGCAGTGGGCCTACCTCCTACAATGAGCAGTTCTTC. It is translated as CASSGPTSYNEQFF. The chain is built from TRBV28 and TRBJ2-1; D not certain. Per germline, CDR1 MDHEN and CDR2 SYDVKM. V was shortened by 5 bases and J by 0 bases, with 8 bases between the two germline ends. The CDR3 runs 14 residues. The complete variable domain, with remaining parts taken from reference TRBV28 and TRBJ2-1, reads DVKVTQSSRYLVKRTGEKVFLECVQDMDHENMFWYRQDPGLGLRLIYFSYDVKMKEKGDIPEGYSVSREKKERFSLILESASTNQTSMYLCASSGPTSYNEQFFGPGTRLTVL.

In regard to this clonotype: A much more abundant neighbour one base away suggests this may be a read error. The chain uses TRBV2 and TRBJ1-5; 7 bases line up with TRBD1. Looked up from germline, CDR1 is SNHLY and CDR2 is FYNNEI. There are 16 residues in the CDR3. V dropped 3 bases and J dropped 9; count of bases not matched to a gene: 14. For the CDR3, the DNA is TGTGCCAGCAGTGATGAGGGGGCTGGGGGGCTACGGCCCCAGCATTTT. The encoded protein is CASSDEGAGGLRPQHF.

This clonotype appeared many times. The chain uses TRBV28 and TRBJ2-1; 8 positions match TRBD2. The V gene end was trimmed by 3 bases and the J gene end by 4 bases; junction bases not matched to a gene: 2. This CDR3 is built from 14 residues. Germline CDR1 reads MDHEN; CDR2 reads SYDVKM. In DNA form, the CDR3 reads TGTGCCAGCAGTTTGGGGACTAGGTACAATGAGCAGTTCTTC. As protein: CASSLGTRYNEQFF.

The gene calls are TRBV5-1 and TRBJ2-6; 9 bases agree with TRBD1. In germline, CDR1 is SGHRS, CDR2 YFSETQ. This CDR3 contains 16 residues. Trimming removed 4 bases from V and 1 base from J; junction bases left unmatched: 3. The CDR3 is CASSAGQGSGANVLTF. In DNA form, the CDR3 reads TGCGCCAGCAGCGCCGGACAGGGGTCTGGGGCCAACGTCCTGACTTTC.

There are many counts of this clonotype. The gene calls are TRBV18 and TRBJ2-5; a weak D match, TRBD2 (5 bases). In germline, CDR1 is KGHSH, CDR2 LQKENI. The V and J ends lost 8 bases and 5 bases respectively, with 12 bases between them. The CDR3 sequence is 12 residues long. The CDR3 coding sequence is TGTGCCAGCAGCCCCTCGGGGGAGACCCAGTACTTC. Amino acid sequence: CASSPSGETQYF. Complete variable domain (other parts from reference TRBV18 and TRBJ2-5): NAGVMQNPRHLVRRRGQEARLRCSPMKGHSHVYWYRQLPEEGLKFMVYLQKENIIDESGMPKERFSAEFPKEGPSILRIQQVVRGDSAAYFCASSPSGETQYFGPGTRLLVL.

The V and J genes are TRBV27 and TRBJ2-7; a possible D gene is TRBD2 (5 bases). Trimming took 3 bases from V and 1 from J, leaving 10 bases between them. Germline CDR1 and CDR2: MNHEY and SMNVEV (reference sequence). The CDR3 totals 14 residues. CDR3 nucleotides: TGTGCCAGCAGTTTTCGGGGAGAATCCTACGAGCAGTACTTC. Protein product: CASSFRGESYEQYF.

The chain uses TRBV20-1 and TRBJ1-1, with TRBD1 as a possible D gene (6 bases). Per the germline V gene, CDR1 is DFQATT and CDR2 is SNEGSKA (reference sequence). This CDR3 has 11 residues. Deletions cut 5 bases from V and 8 bases from J, with 12 bases between. CDR3 DNA: TGCAGTGCTGGGAGACAGGAAGAAGCTTTCTTT. This encodes CSAGRQEEAFF.

This clonotype was observed at least ten times. This rearrangement joins TRBV12-3 or TRBV12-4 to TRBJ2-5; perhaps D is TRBD1 or TRBD2 (5 bases each). This CDR3 is 14 amino acids long. V lost 3 bases, J lost 2 bases, and 10 bases lay in between. CDR3 in DNA: TGTGCCAGCAGTTTGGGACCGCCACAAGAGACCCAGTACTTC. This codes for CASSLGPPQETQYF.